This TCR beta chain was sequenced in a study of blood T cell repertoires in COVID-19. Across the study: Italy, Spain and the United States were the sources of the convalescent and acute COVID-19 samples. T cells, B-cell-depleted T cells, or PBMCs supplied cDNA or gDNA.

Original methodology: From reference gene primer amplification, estimates of nucleated cell counts were derived. The assay was immunoSEQ multiplex PCR, and TCRdb's table has in-frame clones only and misses some. D and trimming come from the DNA, and the V and J calls and clone size come from that table. Among approximately 110,000 clones listed, about 87% were seen once. Source material: peripheral blood. This clonotype originated in a woman aged 45-60 years with acute or convalescent COVID-19.

The CDR3 coding sequence is TGTGCCAGCTCACCACTGGACACCTACGAGCAGTACTTC. It codes for CASSPLDTYEQYF. This chain links TRBV18 with TRBJ2-7; D is possibly TRBD1 (5 bases). The CDR3 sequence is 13 residues long. Trimming removed 1 base from V and 2 bases from J, with 6 bases in between. Germline V gives CDR1 KGHSH, CDR2 LQKENI.